A single sample gave rise to the 18 T cell receptor beta chains below, sequenced in a study of shared clonotypes between healthy human individuals. Assay: immunoSEQ multiplex PCR; the TCRdb copy retains only in-frame clones and omits some. The profile shows around 2,000,000 clones, under 95% of them singletons. The naive CD8 fraction comprised CD45RO-negative cells positively selected for CCR7 and excluded terminally differentiated effector memory CD45RA+ cells. Sequenced sample: naive CD8+ T cells from PBMCs. The receptors shown here come from a man younger than 30 in good health. Some clones in this sample may be carry-over from other donors' samples.

In regard to this clone: The sample has other DNA sequences that encode this CDR3 too. This chain joins TRBV9 and TRBJ2-1; D unresolved. This CDR3 region has 10 residues. Deletions cut 7 bases from V and 6 bases from J, with 5 bases between. Germline CDR1 reads SGDLS; CDR2 reads YYNGEE. DNA for the CDR3: TGTGCCAGCGGCGGCAATGAGCAGTTCTTC. Translation: CASGGNEQFF.

The rearrangement uses TRBV18 and TRBJ2-2, with 8 positions matching TRBD1. This CDR3 is 16 amino acids long. Germline CDR1 is KGHSH and CDR2 is LQKENI. V lost 8 bases, J lost 2 bases, and 10 bases stayed unmatched. The CDR3 protein is CASGPDRGFNTGELFF. The CDR3 nucleotides are TGTGCCAGCGGACCTGACAGGGGTTTCAACACCGGGGAGCTGTTTTTT.

A few counts support this clone. The V call is TRBV27, the J call TRBJ2-7, with 7 nucleotides matching TRBD2. Germline V gene data show CDR1 as MNHEY and CDR2 as SMNVEV (reference sequence). This CDR3 has 12 amino acids. With 10 bases clipped from V and 3 bases from J, the junction kept 6 bases outside the gene matches. The DNA of the CDR3 is TGTGCCACCGGGGGGAGTTTCTACGAGCAGTACTTC. Translation gives CATGGSFYEQYF.

This chain uses TRBV11-2 with TRBJ2-3; maybe TRBD2 (6 bases). The CDR3 runs to 18 residues. In germline, CDR1 is SGHAT, CDR2 FQNNGV. The V end was cut by 4 bases, the J end by 4 bases, with 24 bases between. CDR3 in amino acids: CASSYRPREFEGSDTQYF. DNA of the CDR3: TGTGCCAGCAGCTACAGACCCCGGGAGTTCGAGGGGTCAGATACGCAGTATTTT.

This chain joins TRBV9 and TRBJ2-7; 7 bases are a match to TRBD2. CDR3 length: 16 residues. Trimming at V came to 0 bases and at J to 0 bases, leaving 6 bases not matched to a gene. Per germline, CDR1 SGDLS and CDR2 YYNGEE. This chain's CDR3 is CASSVGGTTLSYEQYF. DNA of the CDR3: TGTGCCAGCAGCGTAGGGGGGACTACCCTCTCCTACGAGCAGTACTTC.

The CDR3 coding sequence is TGTGCCAGCAGCTGGGGGTGGTCTAATGAAAAACTGTTTTTT. Amino acid sequence: CASSWGWSNEKLFF. The chain recombines TRBV5-6 with TRBJ1-4; D possibly corresponds to TRBD1 (5 bases). The germline V gene encodes CDR1 SGHDT and CDR2 YYEEEE. Trimming took off 3 bases at V and 3 bases at J, with 9 bases between the two ends. This CDR3 is 14 amino acids long. The full variable domain, completed using reference TRBV5-6 and TRBJ1-4, is DAGVTQSPTHLIKTRGQQVTLRCSPKSGHDTVSWYQQALGQGPQFIFQYYEEEERQRGNFPDRFSGHQFPNYSSELNVNALLLGDSALYLCASSWGWSNEKLFFGSGTQLSVL.

This clone has a single count. The chain carries TRBV27 and TRBJ2-1; 9 nucleotides line up with TRBD1. The CDR3 is made up of 16 amino acids. CDR1 and CDR2 (germline): MNHEY, SMNVEV (reference sequence). J lost 8 bases, V lost 5 bases, and 13 bases had no gene match. The CDR3 loop is CASSISLGTGSHEQFF. CDR3 DNA: TGTGCCAGCAGTATCTCCTTGGGGACAGGGTCCCATGAGCAGTTCTTC.

The chain carries TRBV28 and TRBJ2-7; 8 bases agree with TRBD2. V shed 6 bases, J shed 0 bases, and the junction held 7 bases outside the gene matches. Germline V CDR1 and CDR2: MDHEN, SYDVKM. The CDR3 extends over 15 amino acids. Here the CDR3 reads CASSPSGSLSYEQYF. DNA of the CDR3: TGTGCCAGCAGCCCAAGCGGGAGTCTCTCCTACGAGCAGTACTTC.

Remarks on this clone: Other nucleotide sequences from this sample produce the same CDR3. The J gene is TRBJ2-1, the V gene TRBV29-1; 12 bases fit TRBD2. The ends lost 8 bases at V and 3 bases at J; junction bases unmatched: 2. The CDR3 is 13 residues long. Germline V gene data show CDR1 as SQVTM and CDR2 as ANQGSEA. The CDR3 is CSSTSGSYNEQFF. The CDR3, as DNA: TGCAGCTCGACTAGCGGGAGCTACAATGAGCAGTTCTTC.

V is TRBV11-3 and J is TRBJ2-1; TRBD2 matches 8 bases. The CDR3 covers 16 residues. The V and J ends lost 0 bases and 0 bases, in that order; junction bases with no gene match: 1. Germline values: CDR1 SGHNT, CDR2 YENEEA. The CDR3 region is CASSLEAGGSYNEQFF. The CDR3 region has the DNA TGTGCCAGCAGCTTAGAGGCGGGGGGCTCCTACAATGAGCAGTTCTTC.

V is TRBV5-1 and J is TRBJ2-3; D possibly corresponds to TRBD1 (5 bases). Germline assignment: CDR1 SGHRS and CDR2 YFSETQ. The CDR3 is 15 amino acids. Trimming left V 0 bases short and J 4 bases short, with 12 bases between. The CDR3 coding sequence is TGCGCCAGCAGCTTGGAAGGCAGGGTGGCAGATACGCAGTATTTT. Residues: CASSLEGRVADTQYF.

The chain joins TRBV30 to TRBJ2-7, with 8 bases identical to TRBD1. Looked up from germline, CDR1 is GTSNPN and CDR2 is SVGIG (reference sequence). Germline trimming cut 8 bases from V and 5 bases from J; bases unmatched to any gene: 11. CDR3 size: 13 residues. The chain's CDR3 is CASSIQGANEQYF. CDR3 nucleotides: TGTGCCAGTAGTATCCAGGGGGCCAACGAGCAGTACTTC.

The chain has TRBV19 and TRBJ2-1, with unresolved D. The CDR3 runs to 13 residues. Per the germline V gene, CDR1 is LNHDA and CDR2 is SQIVND (reference sequence). V was trimmed by 3 bases and J by 3 bases, leaving 6 bases between them. CDR3 sequence (DNA): TGTGCCAGTAGTATCGACATCTACAATGAGCAGTTCTTC. Protein sequence: CASSIDIYNEQFF.

V and J are TRBV19 and TRBJ2-7; maybe TRBD2 (6 bases). The CDR3 has 15 residues. The germline CDR1 and CDR2 sequences are LNHDA and SQIVND (reference sequence). Trimming left V 4 bases short and J 7 bases short, with 20 bases between. CDR3 sequence: CASSTARRGAGEQYF. The DNA for the CDR3 is TGTGCCAGTAGTACCGCTCGGAGGGGCGCGGGTGAGCAGTACTTC.

The J gene is TRBJ2-7, the V gene TRBV7-2, with D unclear. V lost 5 bases and J 6 bases, leaving 20 bases between the germline ends. CDR1 is SGHTA and CDR2 is FQGNSA in the germline V gene. This CDR3 is built from 15 residues. CDR3 coding DNA: TGTGCCAGCAGCATCCTCTCGACTGGGTACGGCGAGCAGTACTTC. This encodes CASSILSTGYGEQYF.

The chain carries TRBV29-1 and TRBJ2-1, with 11 nucleotides matching TRBD2. In germline, CDR1 is SQVTM, CDR2 ANQGSEA. V shed 7 bases, J shed 7 bases, and the junction held 0 bases outside the gene matches. The CDR3 loop spans 11 amino acids. The CDR3 reads CSGLAGNEQFF. Here the CDR3 DNA reads TGCAGCGGACTAGCGGGAAATGAGCAGTTCTTC.

This clone turned up a few times. The rearrangement links TRBV9 to TRBJ1-1; D remains ambiguous. Trimming stripped 1 base from V and 4 bases from J, with 8 bases between. This CDR3 has 13 amino acids. Germline values: CDR1 SGDLS, CDR2 YYNGEE. The CDR3 nucleotides read TGTGCCAGCAGCGTACTGGAAACCACTGAAGCTTTCTTT. As protein: CASSVLETTEAFF.

V usage is TRBV4-1 and J usage is TRBJ2-7, with D tentatively TRBD1 or TRBD2 (5 bases each). The CDR3 covers 16 residues. Germline V lookup: CDR1 MGHRA, CDR2 YSYEKL. V lost 1 base to trimming and J lost 1 base, with 14 bases between them. This CDR3 reads CASSQVWDPTSYEQYF. CDR3 sequence (DNA): TGCGCCAGCAGCCAAGTTTGGGACCCAACATCCTACGAGCAGTACTTC.